This T cell receptor beta chain stems from a study of patients and donors after allogeneic stem cell transplantation. A few counts support this clonotype. The CDR3 runs to 12 residues. Germline V lookup: CDR1 MNHNY, CDR2 SVGAGI (reference sequence). V was clipped by 0 bases and J by 5 bases, with 4 bases between them. MiXCR, run by TCRdb on the RT-PCR reads, gives a single entry per CDR3 protein. The repertoire holds a few thousand distinct CDR3 sequences, with around 21% as singletons. Sequencing was carried out using blood, either unsorted or a sorted T cell fraction (not recorded which). The TCR comes from a human donor who was either an allogeneic HSCT recipient or a stem cell or donor lymphocyte infusion donor (not recorded which). It is not recorded whose cells these are; they may come from a transplant donor. The V gene is TRBV6-6, the J gene TRBJ2-5; D is uncertain. Here the CDR3 reads CASSYSAETQYF. CDR3 nucleotides: TGTGCCAGCAGTTACTCGGCGGAGACCCAGTACTTC.